Following are 3 T cell receptor beta chains from one sample sequenced in a study of early T cells in non-severe SARS-CoV-2 infection. MiXCR was run by TCRdb on the 5' RACE reads, yielding one entry per CDR3 protein. The data show approximately 90,000 distinct CDR3 sequences, 9.5% to 11% seen once. The sequenced sample was whole blood, obtained at baseline. Every receptor here comes from an adult who was a healthcare worker with PCR-confirmed SARS-CoV-2 infection or an uninfected control (not recorded which).

There are a few counts of this clonotype. J is TRBJ1-1 and V is TRBV9; a possible D gene is TRBD1 (6 bases). Germline CDR1 and CDR2: SGDLS and YYNGEE. The V gene lost 2 bases and the J gene lost 7 bases, with 12 bases spanning the gap. The CDR3 sequence is 13 residues long. The CDR3 coding sequence is TGTGCCAGCAGCGTCCAGGGGAGTGGTGAAGCTTTCTTT. It specifies CASSVQGSGEAFF.

The sample holds many counts of this clonotype. J is TRBJ1-2 and V is TRBV5-8; D gene unclear. V lost 2 bases and J lost 3, with 5 bases in between. In germline, CDR1 is SGHTS, CDR2 YDEGEE. The CDR3 is 12 amino acids. The CDR3 reads CASSFSYYGYTF. Here the CDR3 DNA reads TGTGCCAGCAGCTTCAGTTACTATGGCTACACCTTC.

The gene calls are TRBV20-1 and TRBJ2-4; 8 bases line up with TRBD1. With V trimmed by 0 bases and J by 6 bases, 10 bases remained unmatched. This CDR3 contains 16 residues. Germline CDR1 reads DFQATT; CDR2 reads SNEGSKA (reference sequence). The CDR3 loop is CSARDSTAGGLNIQYF. As DNA, the CDR3 is TGCAGTGCTAGAGATTCTACGGCAGGGGGCTTAAACATTCAGTACTTC.